A selection of T cell receptor beta chains follows, all from one sample in a study of technical replicates of blood from a handful of donors. Method: immunoSEQ multiplex PCR; TCRdb's copy keeps in-frame clones and lacks some. This sample yields fewer than 85,000 clones, of which around 94% are seen a single time; 0.25% belongs to the top ten. What was sequenced was T cells isolated from PBMCs. These receptors were obtained from a human donor in good health. Both conserved end residues are part of each CDR3. The D gene is left open where the match is weak. A clone size is listed for some rows: how often the clone was seen (once, few, many), or a class if it is expanded.

TGTGCCACAACAACCGGGACTCCCGACAATGAGCAGTTCTTC,CATTTGTPDNEQFF,TRBJ2-1,-,-,TRBV6-5
TGCGCCAGCAGCATAGACAGCAATTCACCCCTCCACTTT,CASSIDSNSPLHF,TRBJ1-6,-,once,TRBV5-1
TGTGCCAGCCTCCAATTCACAGGCACTGAAGCTTTCTTT,CASLQFTGTEAFF,TRBJ1-1,-,-,TRBV7-3
TGTGCCAGCAAAAAAAACAAGAACACTGAAGCTTTCTTT,CASKKNKNTEAFF,TRBJ1-1,-,-,TRBV2
TGTGCCAGCAGTTTAAAATCGGGACAGGGATACGAAAAACTGTTTTTT,CASSLKSGQGYEKLFF,TRBJ1-4,TRBD1,-,TRBV27
TGTGCCAGTAGGCGAACAGGGGGCGGATGGAATCAGCCCCAGCATTTT,CASRRTGGGWNQPQHF,TRBJ1-5,TRBD1,-,TRBV19
TGCGCCAGCAGCCAACCAACCAGCCTAACCGGGTTCCAGGGTCAGCCCCAGCATTTT,CASSQPTSLTGFQGQPQHF,TRBJ1-5,-,-,TRBV4-1
TGTGCAAGTCGCTTAAAATGTGGACTAGCGGGCTTATGGGTCAACAATGAGCAGTTCTTC,CASRLKCGLAGLWVNNEQFF,TRBJ2-1,-,-,TRBV12-2
TGCGCCAGCAGCTTGACTAGCGGGAGGGCCACCAGCACAGATACGCAGTATTTT,CASSLTSGRATSTDTQYF,TRBJ2-3,TRBD2,-,TRBV5-1
TGTGCCAGCAGCTCTGTCGACAGGGGCACAGATACGCAGTATTTT,CASSSVDRGTDTQYF,TRBJ2-3,TRBD1,-,TRBV13
TGTGCCAGTAGTATAGCTAGCGGCTCCTACAATGAGCAGTTCTTC,CASSIASGSYNEQFF,TRBJ2-1,TRBD2,-,TRBV19
TGTGCCAGCAGCAAAGAGGAGGGGGACAGGGAACCCTCACTCTATGGCTACACCTTC,CASSKEEGDREPSLYGYTF,TRBJ1-2,-,-,TRBV21-1
TGTGCCACCAGCAGAGGAAACAGCCAAGAGACCCAGTACTTC,CATSRGNSQETQYF,TRBJ2-5,-,-,TRBV15
TGTGCCAGCAGCGTGGGCGAGCGCAATCAGCCCCAGCATTTT,CASSVGERNQPQHF,TRBJ1-5,-,-,TRBV9
TGTGCCAGCAGCTTAACCGGGGGGCATATGAACACTGAAGCTTTCTTT,CASSLTGGHMNTEAFF,TRBJ1-1,-,-,TRBV7-6
TGTGCCAGCAGCCCTTACGGGGGGATCGGCTTCAATGAGCAGTTCTTC,CASSPYGGIGFNEQFF,TRBJ2-1,TRBD2,-,TRBV5-8
TGCGCCAGCAGCACCGGGACAGGAATTCTAGGGCTAGCGGAAGAGACCCAGTACTTC,CASSTGTGILGLAEETQYF,TRBJ2-5,-,-,TRBV5-1
TGCGCCAGCAGCTTTCCCGGGACAGGGTTATCCAATGAGCAGTTCTTC,CASSFPGTGLSNEQFF,TRBJ2-1,TRBD1,once,TRBV5-1
TGCGCCAGCAGCCTGCGGGGGGGCAACGGGGAGCTGTTTTTT,CASSLRGGNGELFF,TRBJ2-2,TRBD2,-,TRBV5-1
TGTGCCAGCAGCATCAGGGATCCGCAGTATTTT,CASSIRDPQYF,TRBJ2-3,-,-,TRBV9
TGTGCCAGCAGCGTAGGGGGCAGGGGTACCCCTGGTACGCAGTATTTT,CASSVGGRGTPGTQYF,TRBJ2-3,-,-,TRBV9
TGTGCCTCCGTAACAGGGGGCGAAACACCCTACAATGAGCAGTTCTTC,CASVTGGETPYNEQFF,TRBJ2-1,TRBD1,-,TRBV10-3
TGCGCCAGCAGCCCATCCGGTGGACTGGGGAAACTGTTTTTT,CASSPSGGLGKLFF,TRBJ1-4,-,-,TRBV5-1
TGTGCCAGTTACCGGTTCCGGTATGGCTACACCTTC,CASYRFRYGYTF,TRBJ1-2,-,-,TRBV6-1
TGTGCCAGCAGCCGCGCTCCGGGGATGGAAGAGACCCAGTACTTC,CASSRAPGMEETQYF,TRBJ2-5,-,-,TRBV4-2
TGCGCCAGCAGCTTGGAATCCGGGAGTCTTAGAGGCTACACCTTC,CASSLESGSLRGYTF,TRBJ1-2,-,-,TRBV5-1
TGCGCCAGCAGCCTTACAGGGGAAGCCACAGATACGCAGTATTTT,CASSLTGEATDTQYF,TRBJ2-3,TRBD1,-,TRBV5-1
TGTGCCAGCAGCGATCATCCCCGGGGGGGAGGACTCGAGCAGTACTTC,CASSDHPRGGGLEQYF,TRBJ2-7,TRBD2,-,TRBV11-1
TGTGCCAGCAGTGATGGGCGGGCGGGGGGCGCTTATGGCTACACCTTC,CASSDGRAGGAYGYTF,TRBJ1-2,-,-,TRBV25-1
TGTGCCAGCAGCCCCTGGCATGAGGGATTCTCGTTC,CASSPWHEGFSF,TRBJ2-7,-,-,TRBV7-9
TGTGCCAGCAGCTCAACTACCTACGAGCAGTACTTC,CASSSTTYEQYF,TRBJ2-7,-,-,TRBV7-2
TGTGCCAGCAGCCACGACAGGAAGTATGGCTACACCTTC,CASSHDRKYGYTF,TRBJ1-2,-,-,TRBV28
TGTGCCAGCATTCGGACTCCGAACACCGGGGAGCTGTTTTTT,CASIRTPNTGELFF,TRBJ2-2,-,-,TRBV28
TGTGCCAGCAGCGGGAGACAGGGCCCCGGGGAGCTGTTTTTT,CASSGRQGPGELFF,TRBJ2-2,TRBD1,-,TRBV9
TGCGCCAGCAGAAAGGCTAGCGGGGTCACAGATACGCAGTATTTT,CASRKASGVTDTQYF,TRBJ2-3,TRBD2,-,TRBV5-1
TGTGCCAGCAGTGAGCAGGACAGCTACGAGCAGTACTTC,CASSEQDSYEQYF,TRBJ2-7,-,-,TRBV2
TGCGCCAGCAGCTTGTCCAGACTAGCGGGGATCGGCAACTACAATGAGCAGTTCTTC,CASSLSRLAGIGNYNEQFF,TRBJ2-1,TRBD2,-,TRBV5-1
TGTGCCAGCAGCTTAGATTGGGCTAGCGGGGGGGCCGGGGAGCTGTTTTTT,CASSLDWASGGAGELFF,TRBJ2-2,TRBD2,-,TRBV11-2
TGTGCCAGCAGCGTAGGATGGGGGGGCGAGCAGTACTTC,CASSVGWGGEQYF,TRBJ2-7,TRBD2,-,TRBV9
TGTGCCAGCAGCATCAAGAGGTGGGGGACAAAGGACTATGGCTACACCTTC,CASSIKRWGTKDYGYTF,TRBJ1-2,-,-,TRBV21-1
TGCGCCAGCAGCTTGGCTCCCGGGACAGGGAACACTGAAGCTTTCTTT,CASSLAPGTGNTEAFF,TRBJ1-1,TRBD1,-,TRBV5-1
TGTGCCAGCAGCAGCAAAGGGGGCCCTTCACCCCTCCACTTT,CASSSKGGPSPLHF,TRBJ1-6,TRBD1,-,TRBV7-2
TGTGCCAGCAGTGAAGATTGGACAGGGCAAGAGACCCAGTACTTC,CASSEDWTGQETQYF,TRBJ2-5,TRBD1,-,TRBV2
TGTGCCAGCAGCTTATTTCATCCTAGCACCAACACCGGGGAGCTGTTTTTT,CASSLFHPSTNTGELFF,TRBJ2-2,-,-,TRBV7-8
TGTGCCAGCAGTCTCAGTAGCGGGAGTGGGGCCTACGAGCAGTACTTC,CASSLSSGSGAYEQYF,TRBJ2-7,TRBD2,-,TRBV7-9
TGTGCCAGCAGTTACTGGGAGGATCAGCCCCAGCATTTT,CASSYWEDQPQHF,TRBJ1-5,-,few,TRBV6-5
TGTGCCAGCAGTGGGCCTTACACTGAAGCTTTCTTT,CASSGPYTEAFF,TRBJ1-1,-,-,TRBV2
TGCGCCAGCAGGGCGGGACTTTATTACGAGCAGTACTTC,CASRAGLYYEQYF,TRBJ2-7,-,-,TRBV10-2
TGTGCCAGCAGCTTAGCGAGCATCTACGAGCAGTACTTC,CASSLASIYEQYF,TRBJ2-7,-,-,TRBV7-9
TGTGCCAGCAGCTATGACAGGAACACTGAAGCTTTCTTT,CASSYDRNTEAFF,TRBJ1-1,-,-,TRBV7-9